The subject of this entry is one T cell receptor (beta chain). There is no known antigen for this receptor. Nothing much larger sits one base from this clone, and base qualities are not available. V and J lose 6 bases and 3 bases, and a span of 11 bases separates them. CDR1 and CDR2, looked up from the germline V gene, are LGHNT and FRNRAP. From cysteine to phenylalanine, the CDR3 is 13 amino acids long. The retained sequence is limited to the CDR3, 39 bases, with the frame set at the first base. This specimen comes from a study of T cells after yellow fever vaccination (dated by TCRdb to between 2018 and 2020). For the study in its entirety: The SMART-Seq v4 Ultra Low Input RNA kit was used to prepare libraries from fractions with low cell numbers. The cohort comprised two healthy male donors, one aged 18 to 30 and one aged 30 to 40 years. Bulk TCR alpha and beta repertoires were sequenced longitudinally to track T-cell clones before and after primary and booster YFV17D yellow fever vaccination. Blood was drawn at multiple timepoints before and after primary and secondary immunization, with bulk PBMC replicates and cell subsets isolated.

The treatment or condition tag for this specimen amounts to: live attenuated yellow fever vaccine strain. Two biological replicates of bulk PBMCs were collected at each blood-draw timepoint. PBMCs were isolated from peripheral blood using a standard Ficoll-Paque protocol. RNA was extracted with TriZol from bulk PBMCs, CD4 and CD8 fractions, and dextramer-positive and dextramer-negative fractions. TCR cDNA was synthesized by 5'RACE template switching, which introduced a universal primer site and unique molecular identifiers. Priming for cDNA synthesis came from both the TCR alpha and TCR beta constant segments. Libraries were amplified in two PCR steps, with sample barcodes and sequencing adapters added in the second step. Libraries were sequenced on Illumina HiSeq 2500 (2x100 bp) or NovaSeq (2x150 bp). As for how the authors treated the data: MIGEC handled demultiplexing of reads and collapsing into UMI consensus sequences, while MiXCR performed V(D)J alignment. Vaccine-responding clonotypes were identified with edgeR using replicate PBMC samples, with FDR below 0.01 and a log2 fold change above 5 up to day 15 being required. Bulk clonotypes were assigned CD4 or CD8 identity according to which sequenced CD4 or CD8 repertoire held them at higher abundance. The raw public data were reprocessed by TCRdb itself: fastp quality trimming at Q25, MiXCR clonotype calling, in-frame beta chains only. A single entry per CDR3 protein holds the most common genes and DNA from its merged rows. The V and J calls and clone size are TCRdb's, not the authors'. For this sample there are 450,000 to 600,000 distinct CDR3 sequences; approximately 13% appear just once. Over 12% of the sample comes from the top ten.

Broad study findings and their caveats: The secondary T-cell response was found to be weaker but faster than the primary response, with a peak reached on day 5 rather than on day 15. The study included only two donors, which limits how far the findings can be generalized. Computational filtering was needed because FACS-sorted repertoires could contain abundant contaminating clonotypes from the bulk population. A small fraction of clonotypes appeared in both the CD4 and CD8 compartments, likely as a result of convergent recombination. After the booster, most of the clones that had expanded following primary vaccination were detected again (approximately 96% of CD4 and roughly 88% of CD8), which suggests that memory was broadly maintained.

This receptor was obtained from a man between 25 and 39 years old who received the YFV17D yellow fever vaccine. The sequence joins TRBV12-5 to TRBJ2-5; a tentative D call is TRBD2 (6 bases match). The sample here was PBMCs, taken on the day of the yellow fever booster vaccination. The base sequence is TGTGCTAGTGGCCCCGGACTAAAAGAGACCCAGTACTTC. It specifies CASGPGLKETQYF. Outside the CDR3, residues come from the reference TRBV12-5 and TRBJ2-5 proteins, so the full variable domain is: DARVTQTPRHKVTEMGQEVTMRCQPILGHNTVFWYRQTMMQGLELLAYFRNRAPLDDSGMPKDRFSAEMPDATLATLKIQPSEPRDSAVYFCASGPGLKETQYFGPGTRLLVL.